The clone carrying this T cell receptor beta chain appeared a few times. Its antigen is not known. The data are from a study of regulatory T cells in long-lasting Graves disease. Study results and caveats: Those with persistent Graves' had less TCR diversity than newly diagnosed patients. The study found TRBV28, TRBJ1-2 and TRBJ2-5 favored in persistent disease.

Sequencing libraries for TCR beta were prepared with iRepertoire HTBI primers and Arm-PCR of CDR3 regions. Under the authors' procedure: Samples collectively showed 60 to 75 TRBV and 14 TRBJ segments. TCRdb independently ran MiXCR on the multiplex PCR reads; one entry per CDR3 protein. These V and J calls are TCRdb output, not the study's own analysis. Of about 660,000 distinct CDR3 sequences listed, about 32% are singletons. In germline, CDR1 is SQVTM, CDR2 ANQGSEA. Trimming removed 6 bases from V and 3 bases from J, with 12 bases in between. The CDR3 extends over 12 amino acids. Time point denoted: persistent/refractory GD, antithyroid drugs over 5 years with positive TRAb. Construction of the TCR library relied on RNA isolated from PBMCs.

J is TRBJ2-7 and V is TRBV29-1, with a possible D match to TRBD1 (6 bases). The source of this sequence is a female donor with Graves disease. This sample comprised peripheral blood mononuclear cells (PBMCs), obtained when the disease was refractory, from a patient treated with antithyroid drugs. The CDR3 is CSVETGDYEQYF. CDR3 sequence (DNA): TGCAGCGTGGAGACAGGAGACTACGAGCAGTACTTC.